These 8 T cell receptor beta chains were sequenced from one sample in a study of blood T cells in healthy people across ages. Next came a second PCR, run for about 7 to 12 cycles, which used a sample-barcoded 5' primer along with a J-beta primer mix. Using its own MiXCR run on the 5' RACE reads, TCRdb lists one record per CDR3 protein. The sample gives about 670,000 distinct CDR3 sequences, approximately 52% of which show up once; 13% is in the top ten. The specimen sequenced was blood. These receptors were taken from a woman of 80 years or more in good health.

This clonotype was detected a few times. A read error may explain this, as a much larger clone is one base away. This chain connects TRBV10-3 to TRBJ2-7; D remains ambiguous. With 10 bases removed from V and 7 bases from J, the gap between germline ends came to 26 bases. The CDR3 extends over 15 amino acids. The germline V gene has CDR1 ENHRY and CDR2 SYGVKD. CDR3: CATRVSSGNYNEQYF. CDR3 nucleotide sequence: TGTGCCACCCGTGTATCGAGTGGGAACTACAATGAGCAGTACTTC.

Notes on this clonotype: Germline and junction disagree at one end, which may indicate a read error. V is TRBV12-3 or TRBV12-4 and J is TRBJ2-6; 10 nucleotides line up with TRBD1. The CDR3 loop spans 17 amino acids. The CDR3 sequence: CASGTRQGAKGASVLTF. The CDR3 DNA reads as TGTGCCAGCGGAACCCGACAGGGGGCGAAAGGGGCCAGCGTCCTGACTTTC.

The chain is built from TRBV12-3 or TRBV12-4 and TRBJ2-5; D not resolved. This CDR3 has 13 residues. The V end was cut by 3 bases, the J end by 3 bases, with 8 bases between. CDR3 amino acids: CASSFAKEETQYF. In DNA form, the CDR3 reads TGTGCCAGCAGTTTTGCCAAAGAAGAGACCCAGTACTTC.

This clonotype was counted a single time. CDR3 DNA sequence: TGTGCCAGCAAACGGGGACTACTCGAAGGCTACACCTTC. This sequence encodes CASKRGLLEGYTF. The J gene is TRBJ1-2, the V gene TRBV6-2 or TRBV6-3; D is possibly TRBD1 (5 bases). Trimming removed 7 bases from V and 8 bases from J, with 17 bases in between. Germline V CDR1 and CDR2: MNHEY, SVGEGT. The CDR3 consists of 13 residues.

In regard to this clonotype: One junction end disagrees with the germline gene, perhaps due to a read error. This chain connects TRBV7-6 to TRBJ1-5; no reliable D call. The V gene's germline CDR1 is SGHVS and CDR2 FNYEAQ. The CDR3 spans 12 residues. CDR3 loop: CASAPYNRPQHF. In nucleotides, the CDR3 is TGTGCCAGCGCCCCTTATAATCGGCCCCAGCATTTT.

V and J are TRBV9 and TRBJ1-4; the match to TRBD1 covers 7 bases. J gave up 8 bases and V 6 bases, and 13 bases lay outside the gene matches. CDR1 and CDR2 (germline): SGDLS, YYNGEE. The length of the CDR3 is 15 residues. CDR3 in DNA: TGTGCCAGCAATACAGGGGAGTCGATGTACGAAAAACTGTTTTTT. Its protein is CASNTGESMYEKLFF.

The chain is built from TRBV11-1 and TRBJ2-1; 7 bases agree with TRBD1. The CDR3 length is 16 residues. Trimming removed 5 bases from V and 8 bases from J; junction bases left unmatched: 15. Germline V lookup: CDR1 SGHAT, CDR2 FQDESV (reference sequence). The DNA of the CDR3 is TGTGCCAGCAGCCCCTTAGGGCAGGGGGTTTTCGATGAGCAGTTCTTC. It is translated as CASSPLGQGVFDEQFF.

CDR3 protein: CASSPSTGSRELFF. The CDR3 DNA sequence: TGTGCCAGCAGCCCTTCGACCGGTTCAAGGGAGCTGTTTTTT. This sequence joins TRBV11-2 and TRBJ2-2; D ambiguous. The CDR3 totals 14 residues. Trimming took 5 bases from V and 9 from J, leaving 16 bases between them. The germline V gene has CDR1 SGHAT and CDR2 FQNNGV.